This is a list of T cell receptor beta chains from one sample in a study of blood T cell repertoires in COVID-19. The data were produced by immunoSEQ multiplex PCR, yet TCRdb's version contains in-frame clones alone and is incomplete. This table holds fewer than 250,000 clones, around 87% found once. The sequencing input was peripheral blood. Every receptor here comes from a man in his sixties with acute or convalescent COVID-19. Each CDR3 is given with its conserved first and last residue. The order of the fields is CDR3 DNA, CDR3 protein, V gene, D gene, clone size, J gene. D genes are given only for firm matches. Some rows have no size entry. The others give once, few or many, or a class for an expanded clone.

cdr3_nt: TGTGCCAGCAGTTTAGCCCCGCTAGCGGGGGGACCAGCAGATACGCAGTATTTT
cdr3_aa: CASSLAPLAGGPADTQYF
v_call: TRBV27
d_call: TRBD2
clone_size: .
j_call: TRBJ2-3

cdr3_nt: TGCGCCAGCAGTCAAGACCCTAGATCCGGAGGGGTACGGACTGAAGCTTTCTTT
cdr3_aa: CASSQDPRSGGVRTEAFF
v_call: TRBV4-1
d_call: .
clone_size: .
j_call: TRBJ1-1

cdr3_nt: TGTGCCACCAGCAGAGACAGACAGGGGTCCTACGAGCAGTACTTC
cdr3_aa: CATSRDRQGSYEQYF
v_call: TRBV15
d_call: TRBD1
clone_size: .
j_call: TRBJ2-7

cdr3_nt: TGCGCCAGCAGCCAAGAGGACAGTAGTGTCTATGGCTACACCTTC
cdr3_aa: CASSQEDSSVYGYTF
v_call: TRBV4-3
d_call: .
clone_size: .
j_call: TRBJ1-2

cdr3_nt: TGTGCCAGCAGCCTGGGGGGGGTCTCTGGAAACACCATATATTTT
cdr3_aa: CASSLGGVSGNTIYF
v_call: TRBV7-9
d_call: .
clone_size: .
j_call: TRBJ1-3

cdr3_nt: TGCGCCAGCAGCCAAGGAGGGCCGGGGGGCTACAATGAGCAGTTCTTC
cdr3_aa: CASSQGGPGGYNEQFF
v_call: TRBV5-1
d_call: TRBD2
clone_size: .
j_call: TRBJ2-1

cdr3_nt: TGTGCCAGCAGCCCCGGGACTAGCGGGGGCCAAGAGACCCAGTACTTC
cdr3_aa: CASSPGTSGGQETQYF
v_call: TRBV6-2/TRBV6-3
d_call: TRBD2
clone_size: .
j_call: TRBJ2-5

cdr3_nt: TGTGCCAGCAGTTTATGGGTCCCGGAGGGCTATGGCTACACCTTC
cdr3_aa: CASSLWVPEGYGYTF
v_call: TRBV28
d_call: .
clone_size: .
j_call: TRBJ1-2

cdr3_nt: TGCGCCAGCAGCTTGGTCAGCGGGGGCTCCTACGAGCAGTACTTC
cdr3_aa: CASSLVSGGSYEQYF
v_call: TRBV5-1
d_call: TRBD2
clone_size: .
j_call: TRBJ2-7

cdr3_nt: TGTGCCAGCAGTGATGTGGCGGGGCGGCAAGAGACCCAGTACTTC
cdr3_aa: CASSDVAGRQETQYF
v_call: TRBV2
d_call: .
clone_size: .
j_call: TRBJ2-5

cdr3_nt: TGTGCCAGCAGGCACAGGGTTCCCCTTAACAATGAGCAGTTCTTC
cdr3_aa: CASRHRVPLNNEQFF
v_call: TRBV2
d_call: .
clone_size: .
j_call: TRBJ2-1

cdr3_nt: TGTGCCAGCAGCTGGAGCGGGGGGGCCTACGAGCAGTACTTC
cdr3_aa: CASSWSGGAYEQYF
v_call: TRBV5-4
d_call: TRBD2
clone_size: .
j_call: TRBJ2-7

cdr3_nt: TGTGCCAGCAGTTCCAGGACAGGGATTCTGGAGTACGAGCAGTACTTC
cdr3_aa: CASSSRTGILEYEQYF
v_call: TRBV27
d_call: TRBD1
clone_size: .
j_call: TRBJ2-7

cdr3_nt: TGTGCCAGCAGCGCCACCGGGACAGGGGGCGCAGGCGAAGCTTTCTTT
cdr3_aa: CASSATGTGGAGEAFF
v_call: TRBV9
d_call: TRBD1
clone_size: .
j_call: TRBJ1-1

cdr3_nt: TGTGCCAGCAGTGAAGCGGTAGGGACAGGTGATTATAGCAATCAGCCCCAGCATTTT
cdr3_aa: CASSEAVGTGDYSNQPQHF
v_call: TRBV6-1
d_call: TRBD1
clone_size: many
j_call: TRBJ1-5

cdr3_nt: TGCGCCAGCAGCCCGACCGAGAGGCAGAGAGAGACCCAGTACTTC
cdr3_aa: CASSPTERQRETQYF
v_call: TRBV4-1
d_call: .
clone_size: .
j_call: TRBJ2-5

cdr3_nt: TGCGCCAGCAGTGCGGGGAAGAACACCGGGGAGCTGTTTTTT
cdr3_aa: CASSAGKNTGELFF
v_call: TRBV10-2
d_call: .
clone_size: .
j_call: TRBJ2-2

cdr3_nt: TGTGCCAGCAGTTTAACATCAGGGAACACTGAAGCTTTCTTT
cdr3_aa: CASSLTSGNTEAFF
v_call: TRBV27
d_call: .
clone_size: .
j_call: TRBJ1-1

cdr3_nt: TGTGCCATGGGGGCACAGGGGGCGTCTTACGAGCAGTACTTC
cdr3_aa: CAMGAQGASYEQYF
v_call: TRBV10-3
d_call: TRBD1
clone_size: once
j_call: TRBJ2-7

cdr3_nt: TGTGCCAGTAACCAGGGGAGAAGCACAGATACGCAGTATTTT
cdr3_aa: CASNQGRSTDTQYF
v_call: TRBV19
d_call: .
clone_size: once
j_call: TRBJ2-3

cdr3_nt: TGTGCCAGCAGCTTAGCGACAGGGGTATCGAACACTGAAGCTTTCTTT
cdr3_aa: CASSLATGVSNTEAFF
v_call: TRBV7-8
d_call: TRBD1
clone_size: .
j_call: TRBJ1-1

cdr3_nt: TGTGCCAGCCCTAACCTAGCGGGGACCAACACCGGGGAGCTGTTTTTT
cdr3_aa: CASPNLAGTNTGELFF
v_call: TRBV7-9
d_call: TRBD2
clone_size: .
j_call: TRBJ2-2

cdr3_nt: TGTGCCAGCAGCTTTTCCAGGACAGGGGACTACGAGCAGTACTTC
cdr3_aa: CASSFSRTGDYEQYF
v_call: TRBV11-2
d_call: TRBD1
clone_size: .
j_call: TRBJ2-7

cdr3_nt: TGTGCCAGCAGCTTTCCAAACAAGATGAACACTGAAGCTTTCTTT
cdr3_aa: CASSFPNKMNTEAFF
v_call: TRBV5-4
d_call: .
clone_size: .
j_call: TRBJ1-1

cdr3_nt: TGTGCCAGCAGCTCCACAGGGTTCGGCACTGAAGCTTTCTTT
cdr3_aa: CASSSTGFGTEAFF
v_call: TRBV7-9
d_call: .
clone_size: .
j_call: TRBJ1-1

cdr3_nt: TGTGCCAGTATGTTCGGAGGTGGGGGCTTGTATGGCTACACCTTC
cdr3_aa: CASMFGGGGLYGYTF
v_call: TRBV19
d_call: .
clone_size: few
j_call: TRBJ1-2

cdr3_nt: TGTGCCAGCAGCTCATCCCGGGGTGGAGATACGCAGTATTTT
cdr3_aa: CASSSSRGGDTQYF
v_call: TRBV5-4
d_call: .
clone_size: once
j_call: TRBJ2-3

cdr3_nt: TGTGCCAGCAGCCAAGGGACAGGGGGTGGAAACACCATATATTTT
cdr3_aa: CASSQGTGGGNTIYF
v_call: TRBV7-7
d_call: TRBD1
clone_size: .
j_call: TRBJ1-3